A single T cell receptor beta chain is shown here with its context. What it recognizes is unknown. These data originate in a study of shared clonotypes between healthy human individuals. About the study: Donors had three CD4 naive, three CD4 memory, two CD8 naive and one CD8 memory plate apiece. Study-level findings and limits: Some naive CD4 clonotypes, roughly 5%, turned up in common across four donors.

Trimming stripped 6 bases from V and 7 bases from J, with 15 bases between. CDR1 is MNHNY, CDR2 SVGAGI, per germline (reference sequence). The CDR3 consists of 13 residues. Method: immunoSEQ multiplex PCR; TCRdb's copy keeps in-frame clones and lacks some. In the table there are about 2.4 million clones, roughly 92% of which are singletons. The V gene is TRBV6-6, the J gene TRBJ1-2, with a possible D match to TRBD1 (5 bases). The sequence came from a man aged 18 to 30 in good health. The specimen sequenced was naive CD4+ T cells sorted from blood. The subset is: CD45RA+ positively selected. The chain's CDR3 is CASRRGRASGYTF. CDR3 DNA: TGTGCCAGCAGGAGGGGACGGGCCTCTGGCTACACCTTC.